This T cell receptor (beta chain) was captured by sequencing in a study of blood T cells in healthy people across ages. This clonotype was seen once. Germline and junction disagree at one end, which may indicate a read error. Primed by a sample-barcoded 5' primer and a J-beta primer mix, a second PCR proceeded for roughly 6 to 12 cycles. One entry per CDR3 protein, called by TCRdb with MiXCR from the 5' RACE reads. Among around 1,800,000 distinct CDR3 sequences listed, approximately 39% were seen once. Per germline, CDR1 MNHEY and CDR2 SVGAGI. The CDR3 runs to 16 residues. The sequenced sample consisted of blood. The chain uses TRBV6-5 and TRBJ2-6; TRBD1 matches 7 bases. This clonotype was obtained from a human donor in good health. The CDR3 reads CASQGDRDPGANVPTF. CDR3 DNA: TGTGCCAGCCAAGGCGACAGGGACCCTGGGGCCAACGTCCCGACTTTC.